This T cell receptor beta chain was captured by sequencing in a study of CD8+CD57+ T cells in acquired aplastic anemia. Across the whole study: In CD4+ cells, healthy donors produced an average of approximately 11 million reads.

Template material for TCR beta VDJ and CDR3 profiling consisted of genomic DNA. TCRdb re-called the reads with MiXCR, one entry per CDR3 protein. The sample lists about 130,000 distinct CDR3 sequences; 40% to 60% were seen once. Germline V CDR1 and CDR2: DFQATT, SNEGSKA (reference sequence). This CDR3 region has 10 residues. V shed 1 base and J shed 11 bases, with 9 bases lying between them. This chain uses TRBV20-1 with TRBJ2-7; D perhaps matches TRBD2 (6 bases). The receptor was derived from a human donor in good health, serving as a control. The sample was sorted CD4+, CD8+, or CD8+CD57+ T cells (not recorded which) from PBMCs. The CDR3 is CSARGEREYF. CDR3 bases: TGCAGTGCTAGAGGGGAGCGGGAGTACTTC.